This is a list of T cell receptor beta chains from one sample in a study of PD-1 blockade in mismatch repair-deficient tumors. The protocol was immunoSEQ multiplex PCR, while the TCRdb copy is restricted to in-frame clones and leaves out a portion. The data show fewer than 100,000 clones, with over 70% seen just once and roughly 2.5% held by the top ten. This material consisted of peripheral blood, taken 12 weeks after starting pembrolizumab. The receptors stem from an adult with mismatch repair-deficient cancer. CDR3s include the opening cysteine and the closing phenylalanine or tryptophan. The order of the fields is J gene, V gene, clone size, D gene, CDR3 protein, CDR3 DNA. The D gene is left open where the match is weak. Some rows mark clone size as missing; the rest say once, few, many or name a class of expanded clone.

TRBJ2-5 | TRBV5-5 | . | . | CASSPEETQYF | TGTGCCAGCAGCCCTGAAGAGACCCAGTACTTC
TRBJ2-7 | TRBV13 | . | TRBD2 | CASSSGGYEQYF | TGTGCCAGCAGCTCGGGGGGGTACGAGCAGTACTTC
TRBJ2-1 | TRBV7-2 | . | . | CASSLLSLGGRADWNEQFF | TGTGCCAGCAGCTTACTCTCCCTTGGGGGGCGCGCGGACTGGAATGAGCAGTTCTTC
TRBJ2-7 | TRBV14 | . | TRBD1 | CASSQGTGPYEQYF | TGTGCCAGCAGCCAAGGGACAGGTCCCTACGAGCAGTACTTC
TRBJ1-5 | TRBV11-2 | few | . | CASSLGRGERRPQHF | TGTGCCAGCAGCTTAGGACGAGGGGAAAGGCGGCCCCAGCATTTT
TRBJ1-2 | TRBV27 | . | . | CASSTGYGYTF | TGTGCCAGCAGCACCGGGTATGGCTACACCTTC
TRBJ2-2 | TRBV29-1 | . | . | CSVGRGSNTGELFF | TGCAGCGTTGGGAGGGGATCGAACACCGGGGAGCTGTTTTTT
TRBJ1-1 | TRBV6-1 | . | . | CATTKLWGTEAFF | TGTGCCACCACCAAACTATGGGGCACTGAAGCTTTCTTT
TRBJ2-1 | TRBV5-1 | . | . | CASSLASREQFF | TGCGCCAGCAGCTTGGCCTCACGGGAGCAGTTCTTC
TRBJ2-7 | TRBV6-6 | . | TRBD2 | CASTATSLSYEQYF | TGTGCCAGCACCGCGACTAGCCTCTCCTACGAGCAGTACTTC
TRBJ2-7 | TRBV19 | . | TRBD1 | CASSKNGGTGTYEQYF | TGTGCCAGTAGTAAAAATGGGGGGACAGGAACCTACGAGCAGTACTTC
TRBJ1-5 | TRBV19 | once | . | CASSIPRGVEYGNQPQHF | TGTGCCAGTAGTATCCCAAGGGGAGTTGAGTATGGTAATCAGCCCCAGCATTTT
TRBJ1-2 | TRBV14 | . | . | CASSPLGQGYDGYTF | TGTGCCAGCAGCCCGCTAGGCCAGGGTTACGATGGCTACACCTTC
TRBJ2-1 | TRBV7-3 | few | . | CASSPSGISYNEQFF | TGTGCCAGCAGCCCAAGCGGTATCTCCTACAATGAGCAGTTCTTC
TRBJ1-1 | TRBV5-1 | . | . | CASSLVGRTNTEAFF | TGCGCCAGCAGCTTGGTCGGCAGGACGAACACTGAAGCTTTCTTT
TRBJ2-3 | TRBV29-1 | . | . | CSVFLAASTDTQYF | TGCAGCGTCTTCCTAGCTGCTAGCACAGATACGCAGTATTTT
TRBJ1-5 | TRBV6-5 | . | TRBD1 | CASSSIDRVDQPQHF | TGTGCCAGCAGTTCCATCGACAGGGTGGATCAGCCCCAGCATTTT
TRBJ2-1 | TRBV13 | . | . | CASSSGPPGTTWIEQFF | TGTGCCAGCAGCTCCGGACCCCCCGGGACGACCTGGATTGAGCAGTTCTTC
TRBJ2-5 | TRBV6-5 | . | . | CASSSRQKIQETQYF | TGTGCCAGCAGTTCGCGACAGAAAATACAAGAGACCCAGTACTTC
TRBJ1-2 | TRBV7-9 | . | TRBD1 | CASSLATQGAYGGYTF | TGTGCCAGCAGCTTAGCCACACAGGGGGCGTATGGTGGCTACACCTTC
TRBJ2-7 | TRBV2 | . | TRBD2 | CASSVGLAGRYEQYF | TGTGCCAGCAGCGTCGGACTAGCGGGAAGGTACGAGCAGTACTTC
TRBJ2-7 | TRBV14 | . | . | CASSQLSYEQYF | TGTGCCAGCAGCCAACTCTCCTACGAGCAGTACTTC
TRBJ2-3 | TRBV6-4 | . | TRBD2 | CASSDSGTSGSDTQYF | TGTGCCAGCAGTGACTCCGGGACTAGCGGGTCAGATACGCAGTATTTT
TRBJ2-5 | TRBV11-3 | . | TRBD1 | CASSSGTGGQETQYF | TGTGCCAGCAGCTCCGGGACAGGGGGCCAAGAGACCCAGTACTTC
TRBJ2-1 | TRBV5-4 | . | TRBD2 | CASSSGLVGNEQFF | TGTGCCAGCAGCTCGGGACTAGTTGGCAATGAGCAGTTCTTC
TRBJ2-1 | TRBV15 | . | . | CATSSPGLSYNEQFF | TGTGCCACCAGCAGTCCGGGACTCTCCTACAATGAGCAGTTCTTC
TRBJ2-7 | TRBV6-1 | . | . | CASTDRLHLAYEQYF | TGTGCCAGCACCGACAGGCTGCACCTCGCCTACGAGCAGTACTTC
TRBJ2-1 | TRBV7-2 | . | . | CASSWSSYNEQFF | TGTGCCAGCAGCTGGAGCTCCTACAATGAGCAGTTCTTC
TRBJ1-2 | TRBV5-4 | few | TRBD1 | CASSAPGQGSAGYTF | TGTGCCAGCAGCGCTCCGGGACAGGGAAGTGCAGGCTACACCTTC
TRBJ2-7 | TRBV11-1 | . | TRBD1 | CASRKMTGQSYEQYF | TGTGCCAGCAGAAAAATGACAGGGCAGTCCTACGAGCAGTACTTC
TRBJ1-2 | TRBV27 | . | . | CASSEDPGATLSYTF | TGTGCCAGCAGCGAAGACCCCGGAGCGACGTTAAGCTACACCTTC
TRBJ1-1 | TRBV27 | . | . | CASRTRLQAFF | TGTGCCAGCAGAACCAGGCTTCAAGCTTTCTTT
TRBJ2-7 | TRBV5-1 | . | TRBD1 | CASSSAGTGSYEQYF | TGCGCCAGCAGCTCGGCCGGGACAGGGTCCTACGAGCAGTACTTC
TRBJ2-7 | TRBV7-9 | . | TRBD2 | CASSLDSSGLYEQYF | TGTGCCAGCAGCTTGGATTCTAGCGGACTCTACGAGCAGTACTTC
TRBJ2-1 | TRBV5-4 | . | TRBD2 | CASALAISYNEQFF | TGTGCCAGCGCACTAGCGATATCCTACAATGAGCAGTTCTTC
TRBJ1-5 | TRBV19 | . | . | CASLPRGDSNQPQHF | TGTGCCAGTCTCCCCCGAGGGGATAGCAATCAGCCCCAGCATTTT
TRBJ1-1 | TRBV7-7 | . | TRBD1 | CASSPLTGSVNTEAFF | TGTGCTAGCAGCCCGCTGACAGGGTCCGTGAACACTGAAGCTTTCTTT
TRBJ2-1 | TRBV5-3 | . | TRBD2 | CARGRLAGVFEQFF | TGTGCCAGAGGCCGACTAGCGGGAGTATTTGAGCAGTTCTTC
TRBJ1-2 | TRBV27 | . | TRBD1 | CASSRTGYVGYTF | TGTGCCAGCAGCCGGACAGGTTACGTTGGCTACACCTTC
TRBJ1-5 | TRBV27 | . | TRBD1 | CASSRLGQGRNQPQHF | TGTGCCAGCAGTCGCTTGGGACAGGGGCGCAATCAGCCCCAGCATTTT
TRBJ2-1 | TRBV7-8 | . | . | CASRRGPKEDEQFF | TGTGCCAGCAGAAGAGGACCTAAGGAAGATGAGCAGTTCTTC
TRBJ2-7 | TRBV19 | . | . | CASSPGTLSYEQYF | TGTGCCAGTAGCCCCGGGACACTGAGCTACGAGCAGTACTTC
TRBJ1-1 | TRBV7-9 | . | . | CASSQAVAGNTEAFF | TGTGCCAGCAGCCAAGCGGTGGCGGGGAACACTGAAGCTTTCTTT
TRBJ2-7 | TRBV7-2 | . | . | CASSLDSVAYEQYF | TGTGCCAGCAGCTTAGATAGCGTTGCCTACGAGCAGTACTTC
TRBJ2-1 | TRBV7-8 | . | TRBD2 | CASSSPPGTSGRANEQFF | TGTGCCAGCAGCTCCCCGCCGGGGACTAGCGGGAGGGCCAATGAGCAGTTCTTC
TRBJ1-2 | TRBV29-1 | . | TRBD1 | CSSLTGGTYGYTF | TGCAGCTCTTTGACAGGGGGGACCTATGGCTACACCTTC
TRBJ1-4 | TRBV9 | . | . | CASSVEGGTVEKLFF | TGTGCCAGCAGCGTAGAAGGGGGGACGGTTGAAAAACTGTTTTTT
TRBJ2-2 | TRBV5-1 | . | TRBD1 | CASSTTGESAGELFF | TGCGCCAGCAGCACGACAGGGGAAAGCGCCGGGGAGCTGTTTTTT
TRBJ2-3 | TRBV11-3 | . | TRBD2 | CASSLGPPGTSGGDTQYF | TGTGCCAGCAGCTTAGGACCCCCGGGGACTAGCGGAGGGGATACGCAGTATTTT
TRBJ2-7 | TRBV9 | . | . | CASSVNPNSYEQYF | TGTGCCAGCAGCGTTAACCCCAACTCCTACGAGCAGTACTTC
TRBJ1-5 | TRBV28 | . | . | CASSDGGSGNQPQHF | TGTGCCAGCAGTGACGGGGGCTCTGGGAATCAGCCCCAGCATTTT
TRBJ1-3 | TRBV19 | . | . | CASSLRDGSGNTIYF | TGTGCCAGTAGTCTTCGGGACGGCTCTGGAAACACCATATATTTT
TRBJ2-3 | TRBV6-5 | . | TRBD1 | CASSSGQVVYTDTQYF | TGTGCCAGCAGTTCCGGACAGGTCGTTTACACAGATACGCAGTATTTT
TRBJ2-7 | TRBV11-2 | . | TRBD2 | CASSIEAGTTYEQYF | TGTGCCAGCAGCATAGAGGCCGGGACTACCTACGAGCAGTACTTC
TRBJ2-7 | TRBV29-1 | . | TRBD2 | CSVLLAGYEQYF | TGCAGCGTCCTACTAGCGGGCTACGAGCAGTACTTC